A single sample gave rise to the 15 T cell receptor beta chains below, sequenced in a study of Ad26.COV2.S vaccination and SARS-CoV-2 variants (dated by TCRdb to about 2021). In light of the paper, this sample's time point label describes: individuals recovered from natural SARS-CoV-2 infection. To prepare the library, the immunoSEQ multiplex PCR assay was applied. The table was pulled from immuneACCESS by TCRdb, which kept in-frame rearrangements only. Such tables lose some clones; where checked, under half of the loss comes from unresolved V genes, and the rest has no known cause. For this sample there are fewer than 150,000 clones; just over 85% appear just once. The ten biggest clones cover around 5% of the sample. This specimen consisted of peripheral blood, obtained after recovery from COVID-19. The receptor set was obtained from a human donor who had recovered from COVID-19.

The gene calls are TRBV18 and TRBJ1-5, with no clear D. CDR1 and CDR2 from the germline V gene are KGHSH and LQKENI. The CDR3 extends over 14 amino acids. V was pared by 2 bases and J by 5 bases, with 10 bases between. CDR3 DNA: TGTGCCAGCTCACCAATTGGGTCCGATCAGCCCCAGCATTTT. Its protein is CASSPIGSDQPQHF.

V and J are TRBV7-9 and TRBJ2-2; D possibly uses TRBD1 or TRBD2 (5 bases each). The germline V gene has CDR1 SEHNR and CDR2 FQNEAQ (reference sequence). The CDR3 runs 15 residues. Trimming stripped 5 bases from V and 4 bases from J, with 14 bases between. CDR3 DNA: TGTGCCAGCAGCCTACGGGACGGCGGCACCGGGGAGCTGTTTTTT. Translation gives CASSLRDGGTGELFF.

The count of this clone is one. The CDR3 sequence is CASSFIMSMTGGEYGYTF. The DNA of the CDR3 is TGTGCCAGCAGTTTTATCATGTCCATGACAGGGGGCGAATATGGCTACACCTTC. The genes are TRBV28 and TRBJ1-2, with 10 bases that match TRBD1. The germline gives CDR1 MDHEN, CDR2 SYDVKM. V shed 3 bases and J 5 bases; nucleotides not matched to a gene: 15. This CDR3 comprises 18 residues.

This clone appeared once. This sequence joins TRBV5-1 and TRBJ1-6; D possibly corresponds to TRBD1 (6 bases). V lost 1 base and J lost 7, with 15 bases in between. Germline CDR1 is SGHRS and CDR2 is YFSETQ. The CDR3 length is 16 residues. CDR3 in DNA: TGCGCCAGCAGCTTGAGGGGGGATCGGGAGAATTCACCCCTCCACTTT. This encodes CASSLRGDRENSPLHF.

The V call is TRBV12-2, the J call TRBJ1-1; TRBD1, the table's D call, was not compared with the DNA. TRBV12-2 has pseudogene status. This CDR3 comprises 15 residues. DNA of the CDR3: TGTGCAAGTCGCGAGGGCAGGGGTCCCAACACTGAAGCTTTCTTT. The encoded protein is CASREGRGPNTEAFF.

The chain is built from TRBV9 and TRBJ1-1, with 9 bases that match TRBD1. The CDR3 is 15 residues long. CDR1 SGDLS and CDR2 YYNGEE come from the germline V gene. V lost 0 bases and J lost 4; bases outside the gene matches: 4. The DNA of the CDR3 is TGTGCCAGCAGCGTAGAAGGACAGGGGACCACTGAAGCTTTCTTT. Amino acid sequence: CASSVEGQGTTEAFF.

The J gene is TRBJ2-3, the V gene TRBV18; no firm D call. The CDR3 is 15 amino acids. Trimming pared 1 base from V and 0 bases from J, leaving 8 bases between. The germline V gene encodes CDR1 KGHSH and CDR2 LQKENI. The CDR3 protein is CASSPRGSSTDTQYF. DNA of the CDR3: TGTGCCAGCTCACCACGGGGTTCTAGCACAGATACGCAGTATTTT. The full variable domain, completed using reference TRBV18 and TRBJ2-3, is NAGVMQNPRHLVRRRGQEARLRCSPMKGHSHVYWYRQLPEEGLKFMVYLQKENIIDESGMPKERFSAEFPKEGPSILRIQQVVRGDSAAYFCASSPRGSSTDTQYFGPGTRLTVL.

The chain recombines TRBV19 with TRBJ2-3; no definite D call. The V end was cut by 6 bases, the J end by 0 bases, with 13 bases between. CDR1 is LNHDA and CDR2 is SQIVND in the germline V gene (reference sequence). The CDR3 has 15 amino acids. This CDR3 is CASRSNGPSTDTQYF. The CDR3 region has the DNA TGTGCCAGTAGGAGTAACGGGCCTAGCACAGATACGCAGTATTTT. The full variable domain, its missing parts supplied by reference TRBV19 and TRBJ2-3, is DGGITQSPKYLFRKEGQNVTLSCEQNLNHDAMYWYRQDPGQGLRLIYYSQIVNDFQKGDIAEGYSVSREKKESFPLTVTSAQKNPTAFYLCASRSNGPSTDTQYFGPGTRLTVL.

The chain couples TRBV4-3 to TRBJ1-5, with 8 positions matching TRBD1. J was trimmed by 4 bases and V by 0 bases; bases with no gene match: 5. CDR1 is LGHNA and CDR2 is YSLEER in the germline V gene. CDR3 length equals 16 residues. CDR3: CASSQDGRGLNQPQHF. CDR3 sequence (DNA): TGCGCCAGCAGCCAAGATGGCAGGGGGCTAAATCAGCCCCAGCATTTT.

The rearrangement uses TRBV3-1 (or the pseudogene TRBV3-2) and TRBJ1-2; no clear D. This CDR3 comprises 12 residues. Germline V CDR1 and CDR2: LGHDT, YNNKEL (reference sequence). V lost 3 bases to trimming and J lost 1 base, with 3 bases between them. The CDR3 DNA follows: TGTGCCAGCAGCCACAATAACTATGGCTACACCTTC. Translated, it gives CASSHNNYGYTF.

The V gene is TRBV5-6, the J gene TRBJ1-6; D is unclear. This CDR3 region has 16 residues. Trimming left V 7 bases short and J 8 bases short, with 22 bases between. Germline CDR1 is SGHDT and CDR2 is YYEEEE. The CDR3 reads CASGTFFGRSDSPLHF. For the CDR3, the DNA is TGTGCCAGCGGAACCTTCTTCGGACGGAGTGATTCACCCCTCCACTTT.

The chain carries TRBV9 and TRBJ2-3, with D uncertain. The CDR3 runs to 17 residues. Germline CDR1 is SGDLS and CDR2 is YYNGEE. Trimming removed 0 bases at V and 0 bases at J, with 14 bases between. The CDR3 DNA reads TGTGCCAGCAGCGTAGTTCCCGGGCGGACCAGCACAGATACGCAGTATTTT. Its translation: CASSVVPGRTSTDTQYF.

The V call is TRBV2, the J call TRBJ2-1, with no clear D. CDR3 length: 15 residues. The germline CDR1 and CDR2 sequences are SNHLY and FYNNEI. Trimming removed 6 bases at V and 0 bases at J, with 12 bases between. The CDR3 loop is CASSKDRSSYNEQFF. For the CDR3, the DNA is TGTGCCAGCAGCAAAGACCGTAGCTCCTACAATGAGCAGTTCTTC.

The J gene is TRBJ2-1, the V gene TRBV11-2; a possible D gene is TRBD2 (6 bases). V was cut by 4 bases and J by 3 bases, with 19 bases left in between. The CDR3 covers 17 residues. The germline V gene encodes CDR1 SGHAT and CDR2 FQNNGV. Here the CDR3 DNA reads TGTGCCAGCAGCTATACCGGGGGTGCCAATTACTACAATGAGCAGTTCTTC. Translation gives CASSYTGGANYYNEQFF.

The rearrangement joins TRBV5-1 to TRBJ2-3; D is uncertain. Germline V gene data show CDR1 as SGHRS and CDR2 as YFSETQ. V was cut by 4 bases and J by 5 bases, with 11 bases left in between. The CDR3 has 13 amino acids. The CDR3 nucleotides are TGCGCCAGCAGCCGGGCGTCGGAAGATACGCAGTATTTT. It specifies CASSRASEDTQYF.